This T cell receptor (beta chain) was recovered during a study of T-cell memory formation after mild COVID-19. About the research overall: Clusters were largely donor specific.

The CDR3 covers 14 residues. Germline CDR1 and CDR2: DFQATT and SNEGSKA (reference sequence). V was cut by 6 bases and J by 5 bases, with 19 bases left in between. Study outcomes and limitations: The appearance of some responding clones in pre-infection memory suggested that cross-reactive memory joined. Day 15 to 85 contractors were CD4/CD8 balanced; later expanders leaned CD4+.

This clonotype has just a few counts. Its cognate antigen is unknown. After 5'RACE with constant-segment primers, TCR alpha and TCR beta cDNA libraries carrying sample barcodes and UMIs were obtained. TCRdb re-derived calls from the 5' RACE reads in MiXCR, one entry per CDR3 protein. This sample has around 110,000 distinct CDR3 sequences, with approximately 15% found just once. Sample: PBMCs or a T cell subset sorted from them (not recorded which). The chain recombines TRBV20-1 with TRBJ2-5, with D possibly matching TRBD2 (5 bases). This sequence was found in an adult woman who had mild COVID-19 (a few samples of this study predate the infection). Cell type and time point are not known. The chain's CDR3 is CSADTGGLGETQYF. The DNA of the CDR3 is TGCAGTGCCGATACCGGAGGACTGGGGGAGACCCAGTACTTC.